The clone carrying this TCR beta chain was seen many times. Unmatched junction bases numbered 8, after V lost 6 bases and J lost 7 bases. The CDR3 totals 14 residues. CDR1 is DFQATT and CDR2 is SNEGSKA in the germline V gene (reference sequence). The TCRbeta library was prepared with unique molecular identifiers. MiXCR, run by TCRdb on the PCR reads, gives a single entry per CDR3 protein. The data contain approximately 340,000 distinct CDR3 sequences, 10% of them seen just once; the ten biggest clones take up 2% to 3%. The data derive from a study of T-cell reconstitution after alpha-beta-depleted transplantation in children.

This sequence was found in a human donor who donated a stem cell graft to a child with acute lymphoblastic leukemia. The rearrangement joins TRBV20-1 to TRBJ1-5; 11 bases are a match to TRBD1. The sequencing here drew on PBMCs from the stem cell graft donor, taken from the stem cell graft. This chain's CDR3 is CSANTGTGGQPQHF. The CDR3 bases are TGCAGTGCCAACACCGGGACAGGGGGACAGCCCCAGCATTTT.